The source of this TCR beta chain is a study of a mutant IDH1 vaccine in newly diagnosed glioma. Background on the study: Once 4-6 weeks had passed after radiotherapy alone, vaccination started, or it started with temozolomide cycles.

The protocol was immunoSEQ multiplex PCR, while the TCRdb copy is restricted to in-frame clones and leaves out a portion. The sample holds 30,000 to 40,000 clones; 90% are singletons and the top ten take around 5.1%. CDR1 is MNHEY, CDR2 SVGAGI, per germline. The CDR3 loop spans 13 amino acids. Trimming stripped 5 bases from V and 3 bases from J, with 10 bases between. Findings and caveats of the study: Vaccine-induced responses were seen in 93.3% of patients, spanning several MHC alleles. The authors found pseudoprogression apparently unrelated to changes in top peripheral T cell clonotypes.

Time point of the sample: week 47, end of study. Topical imiquimod accompanied each vaccine dose, which consisted of 300 ug of mutant IDH1 20-mer peptide. A word on this clone: As yet, its antigen is unknown.

The sequence was collected from a woman aged 40-49 years with glioma. The sequenced sample was PBMCs, obtained from a glioma patient whose treatment included an IDH1 peptide vaccine. The chain is built from TRBV6-5 and TRBJ1-1; no clear D. DNA for the CDR3: TGTGCCAGCAGTCCCGGGCCACACACTGAAGCTTTCTTT. Amino acids: CASSPGPHTEAFF.